The subject of this entry is one T cell receptor (beta chain). The sample is drawn from a study of shared clonotypes between healthy human individuals. Trimming at V came to 6 bases and at J to 8 bases, leaving 5 bases not matched to a gene. From germline, CDR1 is MNHEY and CDR2 SVGAGI. There are 14 residues in the CDR3. Source study methods: ImmunoSEQ output lacked quality scores and full-length reads, limiting matched filtering. Libraries were prepared by immunoSEQ multiplex PCR; TCRdb keeps only in-frame clonotypes and omits some of them. V, J and clone size derive from that table, while D and trimming were established from the DNA sequence. This table has 2 million to 3 million clones, 93% appearing once.

The V gene is TRBV6-5, the J gene TRBJ1-4, with TRBD1 matching 11 bases. The clonotype originates from a man aged 18 to 30 in good health. Some clones in this sample may be carry-over from other donors' samples. Sequences were obtained from naive CD4+ T cells from PBMCs. The subset: CD45RA+ positively selected. The CDR3 spells CASRGTGGNEKLFF. The CDR3 bases are TGTGCCAGCAGAGGGACAGGGGGGAACGAAAAACTGTTTTTT.